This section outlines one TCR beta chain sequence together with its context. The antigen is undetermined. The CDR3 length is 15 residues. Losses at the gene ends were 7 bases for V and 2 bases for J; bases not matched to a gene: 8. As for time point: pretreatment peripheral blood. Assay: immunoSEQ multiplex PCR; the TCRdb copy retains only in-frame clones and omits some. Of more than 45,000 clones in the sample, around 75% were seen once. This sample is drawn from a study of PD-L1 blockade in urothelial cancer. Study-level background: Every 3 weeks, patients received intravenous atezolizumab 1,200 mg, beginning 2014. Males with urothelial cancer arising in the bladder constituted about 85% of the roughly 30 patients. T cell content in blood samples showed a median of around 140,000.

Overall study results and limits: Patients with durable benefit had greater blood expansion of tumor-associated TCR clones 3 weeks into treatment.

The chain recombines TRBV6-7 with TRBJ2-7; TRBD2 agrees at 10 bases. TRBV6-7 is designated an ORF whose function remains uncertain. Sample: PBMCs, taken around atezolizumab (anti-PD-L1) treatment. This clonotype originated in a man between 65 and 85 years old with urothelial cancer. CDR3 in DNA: TGTGCCAGCACCAAGACTAGCGGGTACACCTACGAGCAGTACTTC. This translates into CASTKTSGYTYEQYF.